A selection of T cell receptor beta chains follows, all from one sample in a study of T-cell memory formation after mild COVID-19. Using its own MiXCR run on the 5' RACE reads, TCRdb lists one record per CDR3 protein. The repertoire includes around 400,000 distinct CDR3 sequences, 24% of them detected once, and roughly 9.7% sits in the top ten. Sequencing used PBMCs or a T cell subset sorted from them (not recorded which). The receptors shown here come from an adult woman who had mild COVID-19 (a few samples of this study predate the infection). Cell type and time point are not known. CDR3s include the opening cysteine and the closing phenylalanine or tryptophan.

v_call: TRBV20-1; cdr3_aa: CSAKGPTGELFF
v_call: TRBV12-3/TRBV12-4; cdr3_aa: CASSTRTDSNTGELFF
v_call: TRBV19; cdr3_aa: CASSTIDRRGNGYTF
v_call: TRBV4-1; cdr3_aa: CASSQERQETQYF
v_call: TRBV12-3/TRBV12-4; cdr3_aa: CASSFYQETQYF
v_call: TRBV24-1; cdr3_aa: CATSEGGQGAFDTEAFF
v_call: TRBV14; cdr3_aa: CASSQTTGRNTEAFF
v_call: TRBV6-5; cdr3_aa: CASSYDRGHETQYF
v_call: TRBV7-2; cdr3_aa: CASSRPGTVNEQFF
v_call: TRBV4-2; cdr3_aa: CASSQRVTGELFF
v_call: TRBV4-1; cdr3_aa: CASSHGRGRDTEAFF